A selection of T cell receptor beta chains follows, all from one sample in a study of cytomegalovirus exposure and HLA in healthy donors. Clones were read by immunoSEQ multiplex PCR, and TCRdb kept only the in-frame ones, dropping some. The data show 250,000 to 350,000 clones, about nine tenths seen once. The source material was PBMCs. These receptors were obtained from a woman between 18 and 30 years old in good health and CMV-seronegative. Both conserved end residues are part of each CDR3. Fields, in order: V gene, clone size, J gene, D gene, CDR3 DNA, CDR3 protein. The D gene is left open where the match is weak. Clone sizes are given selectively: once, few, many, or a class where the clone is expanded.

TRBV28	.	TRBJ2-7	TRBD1	TGTGCCAGCAGTTTACCACAGGGGTTTGGCGACGAGCAGTACTTC	CASSLPQGFGDEQYF
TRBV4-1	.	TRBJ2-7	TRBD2	TGCGCCAGCAGCCAAGTTGCGGCTAGCGGGGACTACGAGCAGTACTTC	CASSQVAASGDYEQYF
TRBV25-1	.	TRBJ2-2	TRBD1	TGTGCCAGCAGTGAATCGACAGGGGGCACCGGGGAGCTGTTTTTT	CASSESTGGTGELFF
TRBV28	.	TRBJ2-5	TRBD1	TGTGCCAGCAGTCCCGGGACAGTGGAGACCCAGTACTTC	CASSPGTVETQYF
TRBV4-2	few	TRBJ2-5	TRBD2	TGTGCCAGCAGCCCAACGGCGGGGGAAGTCGTGACCCAGTACTTC	CASSPTAGEVVTQYF
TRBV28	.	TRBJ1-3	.	TGTGCCAGCAGCCCCGGGACTGGAAACACCATATATTTT	CASSPGTGNTIYF
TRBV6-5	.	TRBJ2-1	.	TGTGCCAGCGGGAGACGGAATGAGCAGTTCTTC	CASGRRNEQFF
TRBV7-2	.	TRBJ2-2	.	TGTGCCAGCAGCCCGAGGATCAACGGGGAGCTGTTTTTT	CASSPRINGELFF
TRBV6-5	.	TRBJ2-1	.	TGTGCCAGCCGTAGGCCAGGGAACAATGAGCAGTTCTTC	CASRRPGNNEQFF
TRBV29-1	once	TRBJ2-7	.	TGCAGCGTTGAAGATCGTGGGGCAAGGTCCTACGAGCAGTACTTC	CSVEDRGARSYEQYF
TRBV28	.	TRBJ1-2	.	TGTGCCACCGGGACACGGAGCTATGGCTACACCTTC	CATGTRSYGYTF
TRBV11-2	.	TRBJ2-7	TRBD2	TGTGCCAGCAGCTTAATGAGGACTAGAAACGAGCAGTACTTC	CASSLMRTRNEQYF
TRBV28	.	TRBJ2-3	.	TGTGCCAGCAAGACTAGTTTCTCCCCAGATACGCAGTATTTT	CASKTSFSPDTQYF
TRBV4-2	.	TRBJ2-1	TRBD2	TGTGCCAGCAGCCAAGACAGCGGGAGGTTTAATGAGCAGTTCTTC	CASSQDSGRFNEQFF
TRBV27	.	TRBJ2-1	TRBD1	TGTGCCAGCACCCCCGGACAGGGGGCCTACAATGAGCAGTTCTTC	CASTPGQGAYNEQFF
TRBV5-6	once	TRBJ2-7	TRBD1	TGTGCCAGCAGCTTCTCAGGGGGCGGGAACGAGCAGTACTTC	CASSFSGGGNEQYF
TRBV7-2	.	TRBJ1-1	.	TGTGCCAGCAGCTTATTGGGCAGGGTCACTGAAGCTTTCTTT	CASSLLGRVTEAFF
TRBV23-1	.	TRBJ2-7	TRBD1	TGCGCCAGCAGTCATTGGACAGGGGCCTACGAGCAGTACTTC	CASSHWTGAYEQYF
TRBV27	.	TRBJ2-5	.	TGTGCCAGCAGTTCCAGGGGGGTGGAGACCCAGTACTTC	CASSSRGVETQYF
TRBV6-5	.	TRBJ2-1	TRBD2	TGTGCCAGCAGTTACAGTGGGGGCGGGAGGGATGAGCAGTTCTTC	CASSYSGGGRDEQFF